The TCR beta chain described here comes from a study of shared clonotypes between healthy human individuals. Profiled with immunoSEQ multiplex PCR; TCRdb holds only in-frame clones, not every one. The sample lists 450,000 to 500,000 clones, 79% occurring once. The sequenced sample was PBMCs. This TCR came from a woman aged 40 to 50 in good health. Some clones in this sample may be carry-over from other donors' samples.

CDR3 in DNA: TGTGCCAGCAGCTTAGTTTACGGGAGGGCCGCGGCCGGGGAGCTGTTTTTT. Encoded protein: CASSLVYGRAAAGELFF. V and J are TRBV13 and TRBJ2-2, with TRBD2 identical over 8 bases. The length of the CDR3 is 17 residues. Trimming cost V 1 base and J 6 bases; bases outside gene matches: 10. Germline values: CDR1 PRHDT, CDR2 FYEKMQ (reference sequence).